This T cell receptor (beta chain) is from a study of blood T cell repertoires in COVID-19. The wider study: The study drew acute and convalescent COVID-19 samples from the United States, Italy and Spain. Sources were T cells, B-cell-depleted T cells, or PBMCs; the material itself was cDNA or gDNA.

With 2 bases removed from V and 4 bases from J, the gap between germline ends came to 18 bases. Per the germline V gene, CDR1 is SGHNT and CDR2 is YYREEE (reference sequence). The CDR3 covers 16 residues. Only in-frame clones appear in the TCRdb table, and some are missing; sequencing was by immunoSEQ multiplex PCR. The sample lists a few hundred thousand clones; 70% to 90% were seen once. This chain links TRBV5-4 with TRBJ1-1, with a tentative D call TRBD1 (6 bases). The sequence was collected from a human donor in a cohort sampled during active COVID-19. Sequencing was performed on peripheral blood. The CDR3 here is CASSLENRVLGTEAFF. DNA of the CDR3: TGTGCCAGCAGCTTAGAAAACAGGGTTTTGGGCACTGAAGCTTTCTTT.